The present T cell receptor (beta chain) was sequenced within a study of cytomegalovirus exposure and HLA in healthy donors. General study findings and limits: Presence/absence analysis assumed near-uniform sequencing depth across donors. An analysis that was carried out later associated 16,951 TCR beta sequences with HLA alleles at 0.05 false discovery rate.

Vbeta (60) and Jbeta (13) primers were used in the PCR. Libraries were prepared by immunoSEQ multiplex PCR; TCRdb keeps only in-frame clonotypes and omits some of them. The table lists under 250,000 clones, over 65% of them singletons. This CDR3 comprises 14 residues. CDR1 is KGHSH, CDR2 LQKENI, per germline. V was trimmed by 6 bases and J by 5 bases, leaving 16 bases between them. Concerning this clone itself: Its antigen is undetermined.

Sequenced material: PBMCs. This TCR came from a man between 18 and 35 years old in good health and CMV-seronegative. The V and J genes are TRBV18 and TRBJ1-1, with a tentative D call TRBD1 (5 bases). The CDR3: CASSQAPKGTEAFF. DNA of the CDR3: TGTGCCAGCTCCCAAGCCCCTAAGGGGACTGAAGCTTTCTTT.